Included here is one T cell receptor beta chain sequence, with context. The data were obtained in a study of blood T cell repertoires in COVID-19. Study background: COVID-19 samples collected from the United States, Italy and Spain covered acute and convalescent phases.

Germline V gene data show CDR1 as MGHDK and CDR2 as SYGVNS. This CDR3 has 18 residues. J was trimmed by 0 bases and V by 4 bases; bases with no gene match: 8. Only in-frame clones appear in the TCRdb table, and some are missing; sequencing was by immunoSEQ multiplex PCR. The table records fewer than 650,000 clones, 85% to 90% of them present only once. The sample comprised peripheral blood. The clonotype was recovered from a woman aged 50 to 60 with COVID-19, enrolled during active disease. This rearrangement joins TRBV25-1 to TRBJ2-3; 12 bases are shared with TRBD2. This CDR3 is CASSGLAGGVESTDTQYF. In nucleotides, the CDR3 is TGTGCCAGCAGTGGTCTAGCGGGGGGGGTAGAAAGCACAGATACGCAGTATTTT.